This T cell receptor (beta chain) was sequenced during a study of T cells after yellow fever vaccination. Notes on the study in general: Reappearing after the booster were most of the clones from primary vaccination (roughly 95% CD4, 85% to 90% CD8). Sorted repertoires could include abundant contaminating clonotypes from bulk cells.

This clonotype was observed a handful of times. Its target is unknown. From germline, CDR1 is SEHNR and CDR2 FQNEAQ (reference sequence). V lost 0 bases and J 2 bases, leaving 13 bases between the germline ends. This CDR3 has 17 amino acids. 5'RACE template switching produced TCR cDNA carrying a universal primer site and UMIs. TCRdb re-called the 5' RACE reads through MiXCR, storing one row per CDR3 protein. This table holds around 320,000 distinct CDR3 sequences, roughly 10% found once. The V call is TRBV7-9, the J call TRBJ2-2, with D possibly being TRBD1 (6 bases). Material: CD4+ T cells sorted from PBMCs, obtained 45 days after the yellow fever booster vaccination. This clonotype was sampled from a young man who received the YFV17D yellow fever vaccine. This chain's CDR3 is CASSLAWTAENTGELFF. CDR3 bases: TGTGCCAGCAGCTTAGCGTGGACAGCCGAAAACACCGGGGAGCTGTTTTTT.